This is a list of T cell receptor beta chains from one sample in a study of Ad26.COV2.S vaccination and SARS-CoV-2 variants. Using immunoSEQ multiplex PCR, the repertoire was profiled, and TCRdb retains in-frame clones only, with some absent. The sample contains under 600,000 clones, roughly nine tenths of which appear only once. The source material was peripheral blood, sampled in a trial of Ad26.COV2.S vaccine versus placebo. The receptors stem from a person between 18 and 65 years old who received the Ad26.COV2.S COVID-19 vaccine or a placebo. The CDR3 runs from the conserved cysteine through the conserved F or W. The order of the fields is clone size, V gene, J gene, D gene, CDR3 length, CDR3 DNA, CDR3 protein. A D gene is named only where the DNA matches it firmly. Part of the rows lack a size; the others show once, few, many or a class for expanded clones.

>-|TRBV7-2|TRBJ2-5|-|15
TGTGCCAGCAGCTTAGTCCAGGGGATGGGAGAGACCCAGTACTTC
CASSLVQGMGETQYF
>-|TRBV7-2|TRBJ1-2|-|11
TGTGCCAGCAGCGACCGCTATGGCTACACCTTC
CASSDRYGYTF
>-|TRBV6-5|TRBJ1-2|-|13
TGTGCCAGCAGTTATGGTCCCGGCGATGGCTACACCTTC
CASSYGPGDGYTF
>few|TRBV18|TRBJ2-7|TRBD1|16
TGTGCCAGCTCGGCCCCGGGACAGGGGGCCTCCTACGAGCAGTACTTC
CASSAPGQGASYEQYF
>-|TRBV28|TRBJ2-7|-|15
TGTGCCAGCAGTTTGTTCCGGGCCAGAACCTACGAGCAGTACTTC
CASSLFRARTYEQYF
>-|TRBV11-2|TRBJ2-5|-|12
TGTGCCAGCAGACAGTACCAAGAGACCCAGTACTTC
CASRQYQETQYF
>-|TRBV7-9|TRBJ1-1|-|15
TGTGCCAGCAGCCCAGATTCGGGACCGAACACTGAAGCTTTCTTT
CASSPDSGPNTEAFF
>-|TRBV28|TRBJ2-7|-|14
TGTGCCAGCAGTTTAAAGGGGTTCTCCTACGAGCAGTACTTC
CASSLKGFSYEQYF
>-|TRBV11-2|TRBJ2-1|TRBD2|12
TGTGCCAGCAGCTTTTCGGGCGGGGGGAAGTTCTTC
CASSFSGGGKFF
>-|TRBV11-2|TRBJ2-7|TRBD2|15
TGTGCCAGCAGCCCCATAGCGGGAGGGCATCACGAGCAGTACTTC
CASSPIAGGHHEQYF
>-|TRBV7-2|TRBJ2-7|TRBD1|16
TGTGCCAGCAGCTCAGGAGGACAGGGAATCTCCTACGAGCAGTACTTC
CASSSGGQGISYEQYF
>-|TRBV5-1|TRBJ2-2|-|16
TGCGCCAGCAGCAAATTTAGTGGACACGTCACCGGGGAGCTGTTTTTT
CASSKFSGHVTGELFF
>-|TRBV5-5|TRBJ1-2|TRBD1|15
TGTGCCAGCAGCTCTCCGGGACAGTCCCCGTTTGGCTACACCTTC
CASSSPGQSPFGYTF
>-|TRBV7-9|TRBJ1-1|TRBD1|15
TGTGCCAGCAGCTCCAACAGGGGGCTTTACGGGGGAGCTTTCTTT
CASSSNRGLYGGAFF
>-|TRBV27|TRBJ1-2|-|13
TGTGCCAGCAGTTTAGGTAACAGGGCTGGCTACACCTTC
CASSLGNRAGYTF
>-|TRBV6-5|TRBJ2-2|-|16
TGTGCCAGCAGTTTACCACAGGGCGCGAACACCGGGGAGCTGTTTTTT
CASSLPQGANTGELFF
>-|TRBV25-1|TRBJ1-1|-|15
TGTGCCAGCAGTGAATCGGAGGGGTCGGGGACTGAAGCTTTCTTT
CASSESEGSGTEAFF
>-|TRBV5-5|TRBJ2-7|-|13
TGTGCCAGCAGCTTGAGGACTTACCACGAGCAGTACTTC
CASSLRTYHEQYF
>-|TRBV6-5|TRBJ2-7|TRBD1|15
TGTGCCAGCAACAAAGGGGGACAGGGGATTTACGAGCAGTACTTC
CASNKGGQGIYEQYF
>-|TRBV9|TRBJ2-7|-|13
TGTGCCAGCAGCGCCGAGGGACTGTACGAGCAGTACTTC
CASSAEGLYEQYF
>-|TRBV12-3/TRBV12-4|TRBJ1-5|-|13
TGTGCCAGCAGTTTGTATAGCAATCAGCCCCAGCATTTT
CASSLYSNQPQHF
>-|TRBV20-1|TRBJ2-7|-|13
TGCAGTGCTAGTCCAGGGGATTCCTACGAGCAGTACTTC
CSASPGDSYEQYF
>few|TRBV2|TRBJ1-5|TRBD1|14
TGTGCCAGCAGTGCGGACAGGGGGGATCAGCCCCAGCATTTT
CASSADRGDQPQHF
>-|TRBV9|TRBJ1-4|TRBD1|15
TGTGCCAGCAGCCCCCGGGACAGGGGGTATGAAAAACTGTTTTTT
CASSPRDRGYEKLFF
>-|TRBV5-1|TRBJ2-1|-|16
TGCGCCAGCAGCGCCTATAGCGGCGGCTCCTACAATGAGCAGTTCTTC
CASSAYSGGSYNEQFF
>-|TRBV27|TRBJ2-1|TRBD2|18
TGTGCCAGCAAACGGAGGACTAGCGGGGGTAGCTCCTACAATGAGCAGTTCTTC
CASKRRTSGGSSYNEQFF
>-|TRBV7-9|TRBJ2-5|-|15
TGTGCCAGCAGCTTAGCGGGGGGGCCCTTGGAGACCCAGTACTTC
CASSLAGGPLETQYF
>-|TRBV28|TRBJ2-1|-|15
TGTGCCAGCGGGTCGGGGGCGACTATTTACAATGAGCAGTTCTTC
CASGSGATIYNEQFF
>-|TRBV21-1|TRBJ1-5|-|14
TGTGCCAGCAGCGTGGGACAGAAAAATCAGCCCCAGCATTTT
CASSVGQKNQPQHF
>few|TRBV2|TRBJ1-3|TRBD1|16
TGTGCCAGCAGTGGCCGGAGGGACAGGGCTGGAAACACCATATATTTT
CASSGRRDRAGNTIYF
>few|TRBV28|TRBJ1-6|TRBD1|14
TGTGCCAGCAGTCCGACAGGGGATAATTCACCCCTCCACTTT
CASSPTGDNSPLHF
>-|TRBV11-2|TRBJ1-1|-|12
TGTGCCAGCAGCACCAGGGTTACTGAAGCTTTCTTT
CASSTRVTEAFF
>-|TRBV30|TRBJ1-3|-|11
TGTGCCTGGAGTGCGGGGAACACCATATATTTT
CAWSAGNTIYF
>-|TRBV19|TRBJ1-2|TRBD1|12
TGTGCCAGTTGGACAGGGTTAAGTGGCTACACCTTC
CASWTGLSGYTF
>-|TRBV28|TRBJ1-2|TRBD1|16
TGTGCCAGCAGCCGACAACTGGACAGGGCGAGGAAAGGCTACACCTTC
CASSRQLDRARKGYTF
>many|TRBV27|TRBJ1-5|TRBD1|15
TGTGCCAGCAGCCTAGTGACAGGGGGCAATCAGCCCCAGCATTTT
CASSLVTGGNQPQHF
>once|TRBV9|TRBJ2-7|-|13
TGTGCCAGCAGCAAAACAGGGTTGGAAGAGCAGTACTTC
CASSKTGLEEQYF
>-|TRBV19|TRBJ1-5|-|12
TGTGCCAGTAGTATAGTGGGTCTGCCCCAGCATTTT
CASSIVGLPQHF
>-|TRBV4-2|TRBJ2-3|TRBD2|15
TGTGCCAGCAGCCAAGGGACCGGGGGGACAGATACGCAGTATTTT
CASSQGTGGTDTQYF
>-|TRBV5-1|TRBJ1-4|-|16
TGCGCCAGCAGCTTGAATCTTGGGGGTTACAAGGAAAAACTGTTTTTT
CASSLNLGGYKEKLFF
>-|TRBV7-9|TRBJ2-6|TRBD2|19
TGTGCCAGCAGCCCCGGGACTACCCTTATACACTCTGGGGCCAACGTCCTGACTTTC
CASSPGTTLIHSGANVLTF
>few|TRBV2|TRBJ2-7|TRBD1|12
TGTGCCAGCAGGGGGACAGTCGGCGAGCAGTACTTC
CASRGTVGEQYF
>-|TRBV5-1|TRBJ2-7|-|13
TGCGCCAGCAGCTTGGCCGGGACTCACGAGCAGTACTTC
CASSLAGTHEQYF
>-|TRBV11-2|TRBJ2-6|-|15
TGTGCCAACTCGGCAGGGCCTTCTGGGGCCAACGTCCTGACTTTC
CANSAGPSGANVLTF
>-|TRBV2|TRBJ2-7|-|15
TGTGCCAGCAGTGACCGACAGGCATTAGCCTACGAGCAGTACTTC
CASSDRQALAYEQYF
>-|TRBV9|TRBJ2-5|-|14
TGTGCCAGCAGCGTAGGGGGGGTACAAGAGACCCAGTACTTC
CASSVGGVQETQYF
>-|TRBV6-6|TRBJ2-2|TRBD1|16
TGTGCCAGCAGACCGTGGGACAGGGGGCAAGCCGGGGAGCTGTTTTTT
CASRPWDRGQAGELFF
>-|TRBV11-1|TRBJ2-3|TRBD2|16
TGTGCCAGCAGCTTAGGACTAGCGGGGATCACAGATACGCAGTATTTT
CASSLGLAGITDTQYF
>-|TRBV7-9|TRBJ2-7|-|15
TGTGCCAGCAGCTCCACTGAGGCAGGTCGCCGAGAGCAGTACTTC
CASSSTEAGRREQYF
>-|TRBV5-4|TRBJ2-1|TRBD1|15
TGTGCCAGCAGATGGGGACAGGGGGCGCCGAGTGAGCAGTTCTTC
CASRWGQGAPSEQFF
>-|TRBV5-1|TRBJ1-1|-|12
TGCGCCAGCAGCTTGGAGGGGACTGAAGCTTTCTTT
CASSLEGTEAFF
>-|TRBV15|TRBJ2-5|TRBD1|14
TGTGCCACCAGCAGAGTGGTTATGGGGACAGCCCAGTACTTC
CATSRVVMGTAQYF
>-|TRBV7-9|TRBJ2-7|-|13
TGTGCCAGCAGCCACCCGGCATCCTACGAGCAGTACTTC
CASSHPASYEQYF
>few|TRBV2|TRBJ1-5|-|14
TGTGCCAGCAGTGATACAGGTCGGGGCCAGCCCCAGCATTTT
CASSDTGRGQPQHF
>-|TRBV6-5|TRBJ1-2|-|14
TGTGCCAGCAGTTACTCTGCCGGGAACTATGGCTACACCTTC
CASSYSAGNYGYTF
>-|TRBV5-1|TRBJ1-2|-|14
TGCGCCAGCAGCCCGGACAGCACTAACTATGGCTACACCTTC
CASSPDSTNYGYTF
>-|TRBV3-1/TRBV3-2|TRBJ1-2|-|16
TGTGCCAGCAGCTATAGGACAGCCTCCATTAACTATGGCTACACCTTC
CASSYRTASINYGYTF